This is a list of T cell receptor beta chains from one sample in a study of T-cell reconstitution after alpha-beta-depleted transplantation in children. MiXCR, run by TCRdb on the PCR reads, gives a single entry per CDR3 protein. This sample has around 410,000 distinct CDR3 sequences; about 11% occur once, and the top ten carry 4.5% to 7%. The material was PBMCs from the stem cell graft donor, obtained from the stem cell graft. The receptors shown here come from a human donor who donated a stem cell graft to a child with acute myeloid leukemia. The CDR3 runs from the conserved cysteine through the conserved F or W. D genes are given only for firm matches. Rows give clone size only sometimes, using once, few, many, or a class for an expanded clone.

CDR3 DNA: TGCAGTGCTAGAGATCAGGGGCTGAGCTCCTACAATGAGCAGTTCTTC; CDR3 protein: CSARDQGLSSYNEQFF; D gene: .; J gene: TRBJ2-1; clone size: few; V gene: TRBV20-1
CDR3 DNA: TGTGCCACCAGTAAGAGACAGGCCCGGGAGACGCAGTATTTT; CDR3 protein: CATSKRQARETQYF; D gene: .; J gene: TRBJ2-3; clone size: once; V gene: TRBV24-1
CDR3 DNA: TGCGCCAGCAGCTTGGAAGGACAGGACTACAATGAGCAGTTCTTC; CDR3 protein: CASSLEGQDYNEQFF; D gene: TRBD1; J gene: TRBJ2-1; clone size: .; V gene: TRBV5-1
CDR3 DNA: TGTGCCAGCAGTCGATACCGTCATTGGCCCCAGCATTTT; CDR3 protein: CASSRYRHWPQHF; D gene: .; J gene: TRBJ1-5; clone size: .; V gene: TRBV12-3/TRBV12-4
CDR3 DNA: TGTGCCAGCAGTAACTGGACAGGACGGGATACGCAGTATTTT; CDR3 protein: CASSNWTGRDTQYF; D gene: TRBD1; J gene: TRBJ2-3; clone size: .; V gene: TRBV12-3/TRBV12-4
CDR3 DNA: TGCAGCGTTGAATCTAAGGGACTACGGGAGACCCAGTACTTC; CDR3 protein: CSVESKGLRETQYF; D gene: TRBD2; J gene: TRBJ2-5; clone size: .; V gene: TRBV29-1
CDR3 DNA: TGCAGTGCTAGGACGCAGGGGCGGGAGACCCAGTACTTC; CDR3 protein: CSARTQGRETQYF; D gene: .; J gene: TRBJ2-5; clone size: few; V gene: TRBV20-1
CDR3 DNA: TGTGCCAGCAGCACCCAGGGTTCCCAAGAGACCCAGTACTTC; CDR3 protein: CASSTQGSQETQYF; D gene: .; J gene: TRBJ2-5; clone size: .; V gene: TRBV11-2
CDR3 DNA: TGCAGTGCTAGTTCTTGCGGACAGGGTATTTGTGGCTACACCTTC; CDR3 protein: CSASSCGQGICGYTF; D gene: TRBD1; J gene: TRBJ1-2; clone size: few; V gene: TRBV20-1
CDR3 DNA: TGTGCCACCAGTGTGGCCAGCACAGATACGCAGTATTTT; CDR3 protein: CATSVASTDTQYF; D gene: .; J gene: TRBJ2-3; clone size: many; V gene: TRBV24-1